Below, 31 T cell receptor beta chains from the same sample are listed, as sequenced in a study of cytomegalovirus exposure and HLA in healthy donors. PCR was performed using 60 Vbeta and 13 Jbeta primers. This table comes from immunoSEQ multiplex PCR, and its TCRdb copy is limited to in-frame clones, with some not included. Among fewer than 150,000 clones, around 74% were seen once, and the ten largest hold 2.5% to 3.5%. Sequencing input: PBMCs. Receptor source: a man aged 30-40 years in good health and CMV-seronegative.

The CDR3 region is CASSQVPRQFTGELFF. DNA of the CDR3: TGCGCCAGCAGCCAAGTTCCGCGACAGTTCACCGGGGAGCTGTTTTTT. V is TRBV4-1 and J is TRBJ2-2; D might be TRBD1 (5 bases). The CDR3 loop spans 16 amino acids. Trimming stripped 1 base from V and 4 bases from J, with 13 bases between. Germline V gives CDR1 MGHRA, CDR2 YSYEKL.

The chain combines TRBV6-5 with TRBJ2-7, with D unresolved. V was shortened by 6 bases and J by 2 bases, with 14 bases between the two germline ends. This CDR3 spans 14 amino acids. Germline assignment: CDR1 MNHEY and CDR2 SVGAGI. This chain's CDR3 is CASRPGSSPYEQYF. The DNA for the CDR3 is TGTGCCAGCAGACCGGGTAGCTCTCCCTACGAGCAGTACTTC.

V gene TRBV28 combines with J gene TRBJ1-5; D gene ambiguous. With 3 bases removed from V and 2 bases from J, the gap between germline ends came to 11 bases. The germline gives CDR1 MDHEN, CDR2 SYDVKM. The CDR3 has 15 amino acids. This chain's CDR3 is CASSFRGVRNQPQHF. The CDR3 DNA sequence: TGTGCCAGCAGTTTCCGCGGGGTTCGCAATCAGCCCCAGCATTTT.

V and J are TRBV27 and TRBJ1-1; no clear D gene. Germline V CDR1 and CDR2: MNHEY, SMNVEV (reference sequence). V dropped 5 bases and J dropped 0 bases, with 16 bases sitting between them. The CDR3 covers 16 residues. The CDR3 sequence: CASSQVLNPMNTEAFF. DNA of the CDR3: TGTGCCAGCAGTCAAGTCCTAAACCCAATGAACACTGAAGCTTTCTTT.

The chain combines TRBV10-3 with TRBJ2-4; 7 bases fit TRBD2. CDR3 size: 12 residues. With 6 bases clipped from V and 9 bases from J, the junction kept 5 bases outside the gene matches. Germline V gives CDR1 ENHRY, CDR2 SYGVKD. The CDR3: CAIRGLEGIQYF. DNA for the CDR3: TGTGCCATCAGAGGACTAGAGGGCATTCAGTACTTC.

The J gene is TRBJ2-3, the V gene TRBV6-4, with D unclear. Germline V gene data show CDR1 as MRHNA and CDR2 as SNTAGT. The CDR3 spans 15 residues. The V end was cut by 1 base, the J end by 0 bases, with 8 bases between. The CDR3 nucleotides are TGTGCCAGCAGTGACTGGAGTGCTAGCACAGATACGCAGTATTTT. It yields the protein CASSDWSASTDTQYF.

This clone was counted once. The chain has TRBV10-1 and TRBJ1-5; tentative D call: TRBD1 (5 bases). Germline V gene sequence: CDR1 WNHNN, CDR2 SYGVQD (reference sequence). The CDR3 runs 14 residues. The ends were cut back, 3 bases at V and 6 bases at J, with 12 bases in the middle. The CDR3 region has the DNA TGCGCCAGCAGTGAAGGGAGGGGTGGTCAGCCCCAGCATTTT. Its translation: CASSEGRGGQPQHF.

This clone was detected only a few times. The CDR3 reads CSVEGQGIGQPQHF. CDR3 sequence (DNA): TGCAGCGTTGAAGGACAGGGGATCGGACAGCCCCAGCATTTT. This chain connects TRBV29-1 to TRBJ1-5; 8 bases map to TRBD1. The J segment lost 7 bases and the V segment lost 1 base, leaving 6 bases of the junction unmatched. CDR3 size: 14 residues. The germline gives CDR1 SQVTM, CDR2 ANQGSEA.

The genes are TRBV28 and TRBJ1-5; 8 bases map to TRBD1. The CDR3 spans 14 residues. Trimming took 8 bases from V and 6 from J; bases not matched to a gene: 9. Germline values: CDR1 MDHEN, CDR2 SYDVKM. The chain's CDR3 is CASVSGTGVQPQHF. The CDR3 region has the DNA TGTGCCAGCGTATCCGGGACAGGTGTTCAGCCCCAGCATTTT.

This sequence joins TRBV13 and TRBJ2-3, with TRBD2 matching over 9 bases. V was clipped by 5 bases and J by 0 bases; unmatched bases: 6. From germline, CDR1 is PRHDT and CDR2 FYEKMQ (reference sequence). This CDR3 spans 16 amino acids. The CDR3 bases are TGTGCCAGCAGCATACCAACTAGCGGGAGCACAGATACGCAGTATTTT. Residues: CASSIPTSGSTDTQYF.

V is TRBV7-8 and J is TRBJ2-1, with 8 bases lining up with TRBD1. The V and J ends lost 4 bases and 7 bases, in that order; junction bases with no gene match: 12. Germline V gives CDR1 SGHVS, CDR2 FQNEAQ. The CDR3 is 16 residues long. CDR3 in amino acids: CASSSIDRGNGNEQFF. The CDR3 DNA is TGTGCCAGCAGCTCGATTGACAGGGGAAATGGTAATGAGCAGTTCTTC.

The CDR3 loop is CATSPGGLQGEKLFF. CDR3 sequence (DNA): TGTGCCACCAGTCCCGGGGGGCTCCAGGGTGAAAAACTGTTTTTT. The J gene is TRBJ1-4, the V gene TRBV15; a weak D match, TRBD1 (6 bases). CDR1 and CDR2 from the germline V gene are LNHNV and YYDKDF (reference sequence). Trimming stripped 6 bases from V and 7 bases from J, with 18 bases between. This CDR3 has 15 residues.

The rearrangement joins TRBV5-6 to TRBJ1-2; 8 bases are a match to TRBD1. Losses at the gene ends were 4 bases for V and 5 bases for J; bases not matched to a gene: 10. Germline CDR1 SGHDT, CDR2 YYEEEE. The CDR3 has 15 amino acids. CDR3 protein: CASSPGAGGIYGYTF. The CDR3 bases are TGTGCCAGCAGCCCCGGGGCAGGGGGCATTTATGGCTACACCTTC.

This sequence joins TRBV7-9 and TRBJ1-1; TRBD1 might be the D (6 bases). The V gene's germline CDR1 is SEHNR and CDR2 FQNEAQ (reference sequence). The length of the CDR3 is 14 residues. Trimming took off 2 bases at V and 3 bases at J, with 10 bases between the two ends. DNA of the CDR3: TGTGCCAGCAGCTTAACAGGGTTTGACACTGAAGCTTTCTTT. Protein: CASSLTGFDTEAFF.

The V call is TRBV19, the J call TRBJ1-6, with D possibly TRBD1 on 6 matching bases. Germline V gene lookup returns CDR1 LNHDA and CDR2 SQIVND (reference sequence). V was trimmed by 3 bases and J by 8 bases, leaving 17 bases between them. The length of the CDR3 is 16 residues. As DNA, the CDR3 is TGTGCCAGTAGTATCTTGGGGGCAAGCTGGGATTCACCCCTCCACTTT. This gives the protein CASSILGASWDSPLHF.

A few counts support this clone. V usage is TRBV27 and J usage is TRBJ2-7, with TRBD1 matching over 9 bases. Germline V gene sequence: CDR1 MNHEY, CDR2 SMNVEV (reference sequence). V gave up 4 bases and J gave up 7 bases; unmatched junction bases: 17. This CDR3 has 17 amino acids. The CDR3 DNA sequence: TGTGCCAGCAGTTACTCCCCTCGGGACAGGGTAACGAGGGAGCAGTACTTC. It translates to CASSYSPRDRVTREQYF.

As for this clone: No conserved phenylalanine or tryptophan is present at the end of the CDR3, so a read error is the likely explanation. The chain employs TRBV9 and TRBJ2-2; perhaps TRBD1 as D (5 bases). Germline CDR1 and CDR2: SGDLS and YYNGEE. The V and J ends lost 1 base and 8 bases respectively, with 15 bases between them. The CDR3 runs 15 residues. The CDR3 nucleotides are TGTGCCAGCAGCGTACGGGCAGGGTTTTGGGGGGAGCTGTTTGTT. Protein: CASSVRAGFWGELFV.

About this clone: Other DNA sequences within the sample encode an identical CDR3. The chain carries TRBV6-5 and TRBJ2-3; TRBD1 is a possible D gene (5 bases). The length of the CDR3 is 13 residues. Trimming left V 5 bases short and J 3 bases short, with 9 bases between. Germline-derived CDR1 and CDR2 are MNHEY and SVGAGI. The CDR3 reads CASSTGATDTQYF. DNA of the CDR3: TGTGCCAGCAGTACAGGAGCTACAGATACGCAGTATTTT.

V and J are TRBV11-1 and TRBJ1-5; D is undetermined. This CDR3 spans 13 amino acids. Trimming shortened V by 1 base and J by 6 bases, and 7 bases separated the two germline ends. The germline gives CDR1 SGHAT, CDR2 FQDESV (reference sequence). The CDR3: CASSLDGVQPQHF. The CDR3 bases are TGTGCCAGCAGCTTAGACGGAGTTCAGCCCCAGCATTTT.

This chain connects TRBV19 to TRBJ2-6, with D perhaps matching TRBD2 (6 bases). V was cut by 3 bases and J by 4 bases, with 10 bases left in between. The CDR3 has 15 amino acids. Per the germline V gene, CDR1 is LNHDA and CDR2 is SQIVND (reference sequence). This CDR3 is CASSMGGSGANVLTF. The CDR3 DNA is TGTGCCAGTAGTATGGGGGGTTCCGGGGCCAACGTCCTGACTTTC.

The V and J genes are TRBV7-2 and TRBJ1-2; TRBD1 agrees at 8 bases. V trimming: 1 base; J trimming: 8 bases; junction bases outside the gene matches: 6. The CDR3 is made up of 14 amino acids. Germline CDR1 SGHTA, CDR2 FQGNSA. The CDR3 loop reads CASSLGTGPRGYTF. In DNA, the CDR3 is TGTGCCAGCAGCTTAGGGACAGGGCCTAGGGGCTACACCTTC.

The V and J genes are TRBV7-3 and TRBJ1-1; maybe TRBD1 (6 bases). V lost 5 bases and J 4 bases, leaving 17 bases between the germline ends. The CDR3 consists of 15 residues. Looked up from germline, CDR1 is SGHTA and CDR2 is FQGTGA. CDR3 loop: CASSLTGLSGTEAFF. CDR3 nucleotides: TGTGCCAGCAGCCTGACAGGCCTCTCAGGCACTGAAGCTTTCTTT.

The V gene is TRBV19, the J gene TRBJ1-5, with D maybe TRBD1 (6 bases). In germline, CDR1 is LNHDA, CDR2 SQIVND (reference sequence). The CDR3 contains 14 residues. V lost 9 bases and J 9 bases, leaving 21 bases between the germline ends. The CDR3 bases are TGTGCCAGCCAGCCCAACCAGGGGTTGGGGCCCCAGCATTTT. It translates to CASQPNQGLGPQHF.

The chain combines TRBV6-6 with TRBJ2-5, with no clear D. The V gene's germline CDR1 is MNHNY and CDR2 SVGAGI (reference sequence). Trimming took 7 bases from V and 4 from J, leaving 7 bases between them. CDR3 length equals 11 residues. In nucleotides, the CDR3 is TGTGCCAGCATTGGGCCAGAGACCCAGTACTTC. It translates to CASIGPETQYF.

This rearrangement joins TRBV7-2 to TRBJ2-5; 8 bases fit TRBD2. This CDR3 has 16 amino acids. V was clipped by 5 bases and J by 5 bases; unmatched bases: 13. CDR1 and CDR2 from the germline V gene are SGHTA and FQGNSA. The CDR3 sequence: CASSPRLASARETQYF. The CDR3 coding sequence is TGTGCCAGCAGCCCTCGACTAGCGAGCGCACGCGAGACCCAGTACTTC.

The CDR3 region is CASSVGLAGGLDTQYF. The CDR3 DNA reads TGTGCCAGCAGCGTAGGACTAGCGGGAGGGTTAGATACGCAGTATTTT. This chain links TRBV9 with TRBJ2-3, with 14 positions matching TRBD2. Germline V gene data show CDR1 as SGDLS and CDR2 as YYNGEE. The CDR3 extends over 16 amino acids. J lost 5 bases, V lost 0 bases, and 2 bases had no gene match.

This clone was seen a few times. V usage is TRBV7-2 and J usage is TRBJ1-6, with 8 nucleotides matching TRBD1. Per the germline V gene, CDR1 is SGHTA and CDR2 is FQGNSA. V lost 5 bases and J lost 8; bases outside the gene matches: 8. The CDR3 extends over 15 amino acids. CDR3 protein: CASSPRQGMDSPLHF. The CDR3 nucleotides read TGTGCCAGCAGCCCCCGACAGGGGATGGATTCACCCCTCCACTTT. Full variable domain (remainder filled in from reference TRBV7-2 and TRBJ1-6): GAGVSQSPSNKVTEKGKDVELRCDPISGHTALYWYRQSLGQGLEFLIYFQGNSAPDKSGLPSDRFSAERTGGSVSTLTIQRTQQEDSAVYLCASSPRQGMDSPLHFGNGTRLTVT.

The chain has TRBV28 and TRBJ1-2; D is possibly TRBD1 (6 bases). This CDR3 has 12 residues. V gave up 7 bases and J gave up 5 bases, with 11 bases separating them. CDR1 and CDR2 from the germline V gene are MDHEN and SYDVKM. CDR3 nucleotides: TGTGCCAGCACACAGGGCCCGTATGGCTACACCTTC. Amino acid sequence: CASTQGPYGYTF.

The genes are TRBV10-2 and TRBJ2-3; TRBD2 agrees at 9 bases. Trimming cost V 10 bases and J 4 bases; bases outside gene matches: 12. CDR3 length: 15 amino acids. Per germline, CDR1 WSHSY and CDR2 SAAADI. The CDR3 is CATTSRGGASDTQYF. Written as DNA, the CDR3 is TGCGCCACCACCTCTCGCGGGGGGGCATCAGATACGCAGTATTTT.

The chain uses TRBV29-1 and TRBJ1-3; D not resolved. Trimming stripped 7 bases from V and 4 bases from J, with 14 bases between. The germline gives CDR1 SQVTM, CDR2 ANQGSEA. The CDR3 is 13 residues long. This chain's CDR3 is CSATTLAGNTIYF. The DNA for the CDR3 is TGCAGCGCCACGACACTGGCCGGAAACACCATATATTTT.

The genes are TRBV11-2 and TRBJ2-5; 7 bases align to TRBD2. This CDR3 has 15 amino acids. The germline gives CDR1 SGHAT, CDR2 FQNNGV. With 1 base clipped from V and 7 bases from J, the junction kept 9 bases outside the gene matches. The CDR3 region is CASSLVRDWGGTQYF. DNA for the CDR3: TGTGCCAGCAGCTTAGTCAGGGATTGGGGGGGGACCCAGTACTTC.